What follows are 2 T cell receptor beta chains derived from one specimen sequenced in a study of blood T cell repertoires in COVID-19. Profiling relied on immunoSEQ multiplex PCR, and the TCRdb table lists in-frame clones only, not all of them. In the table there are some 150,000 clones, 65% to 90% of which are singletons. Sequencing was carried out using peripheral blood. The receptors were gathered from a woman aged 60-75 years with COVID-19, enrolled during active disease.

The chain recombines TRBV6-2 or TRBV6-3 with TRBJ2-7; TRBD1 agrees at 8 bases. Trimming at V came to 4 bases and at J to 7 bases, leaving 9 bases not matched to a gene. This CDR3 comprises 14 residues. From germline, CDR1 is MNHEY and CDR2 SVGEGT. The CDR3 coding sequence is TGTGCCAGCAGTTCTCAGGGGGCTCGTCGGGAGCAGTACGTC. It codes for CASSSQGARREQYV.

The V call is TRBV12-5, the J call TRBJ1-5; D ambiguous. The CDR3 is made up of 13 amino acids. Trimming cost V 1 base and J 9 bases, with 10 bases left between them. Germline V lookup: CDR1 LGHNT, CDR2 FRNRAP. This CDR3 is CASGLGGSGPQHF. CDR3 coding DNA: TGTGCTAGTGGTTTGGGCGGTTCGGGGCCCCAGCATTTT.